Listed here is a single TCR beta chain. Its antigen is as yet unknown. These data are taken from a study of cytotoxic CD8 clonotypes in ibrutinib-treated CLL. Study background: Among patients, approximately 24 responded partially and 2 completely; 15 or so then stayed remitted and some 12 progressed after median approximately 70 months.

The method was immunoSEQ multiplex PCR; TCRdb's version includes in-frame clones alone and lacks a portion of them. The sample has some 200,000 clones; 72% are singletons. Overall study results and limits: Public clonotypes were rare and shrank or held steady on treatment.

CDR1 MGHRA and CDR2 YSYEKL come from the germline V gene. Trimming took off 0 bases at V and 7 bases at J, with 15 bases between the two ends. This CDR3 comprises 15 residues. The J gene is TRBJ1-2, the V gene TRBV4-1; no clear D. The sample in question was PBMCs, obtained after 24 months of ibrutinib treatment. The TCR originated in a human donor with chronic lymphocytic leukemia. The CDR3 coding sequence is TGCGCCAGCAGCCAAGAAACCTCGATGTCTGGTGGCTACACCTTC. Translating it yields CASSQETSMSGGYTF.